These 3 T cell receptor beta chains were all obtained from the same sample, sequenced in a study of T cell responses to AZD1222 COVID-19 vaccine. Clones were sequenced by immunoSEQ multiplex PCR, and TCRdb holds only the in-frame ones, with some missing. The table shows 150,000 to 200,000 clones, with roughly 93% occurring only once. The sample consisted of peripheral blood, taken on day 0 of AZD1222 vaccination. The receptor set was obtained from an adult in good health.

CDR3 region: CASSGREPQYF. The DNA for the CDR3 is TGTGCCAGCAGTGGGCGGGAACCCCAGTACTTC. The V and J genes are TRBV2 and TRBJ2-5; D is perhaps TRBD2 (6 bases). Germline values: CDR1 SNHLY, CDR2 FYNNEI. V gave up 4 bases and J gave up 9 bases, with 9 bases separating them. There are 11 residues in the CDR3.

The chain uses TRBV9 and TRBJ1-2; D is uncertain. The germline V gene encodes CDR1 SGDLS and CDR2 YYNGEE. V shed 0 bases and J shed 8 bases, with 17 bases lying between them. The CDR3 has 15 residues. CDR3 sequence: CASSVVPGPRGGYTF. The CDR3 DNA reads TGTGCCAGCAGCGTAGTCCCAGGCCCCCGAGGGGGCTACACCTTC.

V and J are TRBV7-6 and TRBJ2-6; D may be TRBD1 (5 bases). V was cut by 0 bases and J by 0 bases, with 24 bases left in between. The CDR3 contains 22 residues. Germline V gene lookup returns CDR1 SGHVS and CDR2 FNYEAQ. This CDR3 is CASSLAGRVANRWHSGANVLTF. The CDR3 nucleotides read TGTGCCAGCAGCTTAGCGGGCAGGGTGGCCAATCGGTGGCACTCTGGGGCCAACGTCCTGACTTTC.